This T cell receptor beta chain was retrieved from a study of blood T cells in healthy people across ages. Regarding the study as a whole: Among T cells, TCR beta diversity per million cells dropped roughly linearly as age rose.

With regard to this clonotype: Its specificity is unknown.

The use of a sample-barcoded 5' primer and a J-beta primer mix characterized a second PCR of 7 to 11 cycles. A tag from a template-switch adaptor with 12 random nucleotides marked each cDNA molecule. Every sample produced at least 2.5 million CDR3-containing paired-end reads. MiXCR was run by TCRdb on the 5' RACE reads, yielding one entry per CDR3 protein. Seen here are about 900,000 distinct CDR3 sequences, 55% to 65% observed once, and the top ten hold about a quarter. V gave up 6 bases and J gave up 6 bases, with 12 bases separating them. This CDR3 has 11 amino acids. Germline V gene data show CDR1 as SQVTM and CDR2 as ANQGSEA.

The sequence was collected from a man aged 25 to 40 in good health. The genes are TRBV29-1 and TRBJ2-7; possible D gene TRBD2, 6 bases. Sequencing was performed on blood. The CDR3: CSVGTPIEQYF. The CDR3, as DNA: TGCAGCGTCGGGACTCCCATCGAGCAGTACTTC.